These T cell receptor beta chains were read from a single sample in a study of T cells expressing NK-cell markers. TCRdb reanalyzed the 5' RACE reads, giving one entry per CDR3 protein sequence and no DNA. In total, the table holds 350,000 to 400,000 distinct CDR3 sequences. Input material: blood T cells: a sorted CD56 or NKG2C T cell subset, CD4+ or CD8+ T cells, or bulk PBMC T cells (not recorded which). These TCRs come from a woman between 50 and 59 years old in good health. Both conserved end residues are part of each CDR3.

j_call,v_call,cdr3_aa
TRBJ2-1,TRBV24-1,CATSDLPAGHYNEQFF
TRBJ2-1,TRBV12-3/TRBV12-4,CASSSKGSSGSGDEQFF
TRBJ2-1,TRBV11-2,CASSLEAGRPFF
TRBJ2-4,TRBV2,CASRLEDLAKNIQYF
TRBJ2-1,TRBV19,CASSKVGGRVGNEQFF
TRBJ2-4,TRBV12-3/TRBV12-4,CASSLRLAGAKNIQYF
TRBJ2-5,TRBV18,CASSPGRGSETQYF
TRBJ2-1,TRBV24-1,CATSDLSLAGRGNEQFF
TRBJ2-1,TRBV5-1,CASNALPSGSYNEQFF
TRBJ2-5,TRBV3-1,CASSRDYVETQYF
TRBJ2-7,TRBV29-1,CSVEGVRAQGSYEQYF
TRBJ2-3,TRBV5-6,CASSFGESLDTQYF
TRBJ2-2,TRBV5-4,CASSLSPGWELFF
TRBJ1-4,TRBV5-6,CASSLWEAGGTEKLFF
TRBJ1-4,TRBV12-3/TRBV12-4,CASTRGNEKLFF
TRBJ2-1,TRBV6-5,CASSYSSGPLNEQFF
TRBJ2-3,TRBV7-9,CASDLRNTQYF
TRBJ2-1,TRBV24-1,CATSPGSYNEQFF
TRBJ1-1,TRBV20-1,CSARDRGMAAFF
TRBJ2-5,TRBV5-1,CASTDGVWGETQYF
TRBJ1-4,TRBV5-1,CASTRTGGEKLFF
TRBJ2-1,TRBV10-3,CAIRTSGSYNEQFF
TRBJ2-2,TRBV7-2,CASSLALGSGELFF
TRBJ2-7,TRBV12-5,CASGPWTAAYEQYF
TRBJ1-1,TRBV9,CASSVGPGRRENTEAFF
TRBJ2-3,TRBV20-1,CSAKGGLAGGPEKQYF
TRBJ2-1,TRBV6-5,CASSYVPLTDNEQFF
TRBJ2-3,TRBV20-1,CSARGTGRAGDTQYF
TRBJ2-3,TRBV20-1,CSGSLAGPDTQYF
TRBJ1-1,TRBV20-1,CSAPRGPENTEAFF
TRBJ2-1,TRBV9,CASSVEQGGVYPYNEQFF
TRBJ2-6,TRBV11-3,CASSSAHGGLGAGANVLTF
TRBJ2-1,TRBV20-1,CSASALGDEQFF
TRBJ2-1,TRBV11-1,CASSLSQGMPEQFF
TRBJ2-2,TRBV15,CATSRDLSLAGLTGELFF
TRBJ2-3,TRBV6-5,CASRERTSVYF
TRBJ2-5,TRBV7-3,CASSGRELETQYF
TRBJ1-2,TRBV20-1,CSARDPGPEGYGYTF
TRBJ2-1,TRBV14,CASSQLAGVSGEQFF
TRBJ2-2,TRBV12-3/TRBV12-4,CATLDLLNTGELFF
TRBJ2-1,TRBV5-1,CASKVRQDPKDEQFF
TRBJ2-2,TRBV19,CASTGPGFTGELFF
TRBJ1-6,TRBV21-1,CASSKDRAGRLESPLHF
TRBJ2-5,TRBV5-1,CASSFRWDTGQETQYF
TRBJ2-5,TRBV3-1,CASEGPAGETQYF
TRBJ2-7,TRBV3-1,CASSQGLSGEGYEQYF
TRBJ1-2,TRBV6-2/TRBV6-3,CASSYSTEYGYTF
TRBJ2-7,TRBV29-1,CSVEEPGDEQYF
TRBJ2-1,TRBV3-1,CASSQRRGQNEQFF
TRBJ2-5,TRBV9,CASSPRGTPRETQYF
TRBJ2-7,TRBV6-2/TRBV6-3,CASSRSRRGIVYEQYF
TRBJ1-1,TRBV5-1,CASSLAKAGDTEAFF
TRBJ2-7,TRBV29-1,CSVGDRGYEQYF
TRBJ2-2,TRBV12-3/TRBV12-4,CASLSSGSYSGELFF
TRBJ1-2,TRBV5-6,CASSLKLNYGYTF